This T cell receptor beta chain was sequenced during a study of blood T cell repertoires in COVID-19. Study-level background: Samples of COVID-19 (acute and convalescent) were obtained from the United States, Italy and Spain. PBMCs, B-cell-depleted T cells, or T cells were the source of the cDNA or gDNA that made up the material.

This CDR3 is built from 15 residues. Per the germline V gene, CDR1 is SGHRS and CDR2 is YFSETQ. V was clipped by 0 bases and J by 6 bases, with 12 bases between them. Authors' data handling: Amplification of reference gene primers provided the estimated nucleated cell counts. Measured with immunoSEQ multiplex PCR; TCRdb has only the in-frame clones, and not every one. V and J calls and clone size follow that table, whereas D and trimming were derived from the DNA. In the table there are some 20,000 clones, roughly 85% of which are singletons. This TCR was sampled from a woman of 80 years or more with active or convalescent COVID-19. V gene TRBV5-1 combines with J gene TRBJ2-2; TRBD1 might be the D (6 bases). The sequenced material came from peripheral blood. The CDR3 DNA reads TGCGCCAGCAGCTTGGACAGGGTTTGGCCCGGGGAGCTGTTTTTT. Protein sequence: CASSLDRVWPGELFF.